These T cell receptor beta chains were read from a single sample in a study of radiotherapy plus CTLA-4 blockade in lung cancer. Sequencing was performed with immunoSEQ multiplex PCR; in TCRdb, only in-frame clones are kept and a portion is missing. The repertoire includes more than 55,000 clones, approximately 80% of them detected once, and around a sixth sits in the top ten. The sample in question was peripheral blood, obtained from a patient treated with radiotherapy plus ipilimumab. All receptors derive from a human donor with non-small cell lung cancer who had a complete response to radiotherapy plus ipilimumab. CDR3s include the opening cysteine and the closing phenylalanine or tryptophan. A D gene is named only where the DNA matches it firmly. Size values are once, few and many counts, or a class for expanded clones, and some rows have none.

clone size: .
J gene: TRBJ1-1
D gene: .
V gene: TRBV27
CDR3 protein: CASSGGTEAFF
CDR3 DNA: TGTGCCAGCAGTGGAGGGACTGAAGCTTTCTTT

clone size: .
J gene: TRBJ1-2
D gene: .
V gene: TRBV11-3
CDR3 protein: CASSLGQGGYGYTF
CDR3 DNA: TGTGCCAGCAGCTTAGGGCAGGGTGGCTATGGCTACACCTTC

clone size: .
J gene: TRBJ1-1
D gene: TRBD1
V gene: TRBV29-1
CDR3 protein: CSARGQGNTEAFF
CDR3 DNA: TGCAGCGCTAGGGGACAGGGGAACACTGAAGCTTTCTTT

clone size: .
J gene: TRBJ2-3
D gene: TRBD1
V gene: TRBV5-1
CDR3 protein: CASSFGQGASGTDTQYF
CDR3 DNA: TGCGCCAGCAGCTTCGGACAGGGGGCGTCCGGCACAGATACGCAGTATTTT

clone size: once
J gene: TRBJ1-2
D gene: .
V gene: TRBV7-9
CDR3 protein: CASSLYAGEVYGYTF
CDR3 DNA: TGTGCCAGCAGCTTATATGCAGGGGAAGTGTATGGCTACACCTTC

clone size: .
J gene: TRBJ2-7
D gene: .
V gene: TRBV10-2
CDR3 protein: CASSEFQISHEQYF
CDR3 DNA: TGCGCCAGCAGTGAATTCCAAATTAGCCACGAGCAGTACTTC

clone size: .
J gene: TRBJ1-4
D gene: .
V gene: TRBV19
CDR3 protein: CASSRPGTPEKLFF
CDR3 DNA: TGTGCCAGTAGTAGACCCGGGACACCCGAAAAACTGTTTTTT

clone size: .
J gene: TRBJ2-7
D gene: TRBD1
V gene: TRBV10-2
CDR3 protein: CARLTPGQDSYEQYF
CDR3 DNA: TGCGCCAGGCTTACCCCGGGACAGGACTCCTACGAGCAGTACTTC

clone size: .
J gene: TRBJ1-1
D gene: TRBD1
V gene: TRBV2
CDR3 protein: CASDRQGSNTEAFF
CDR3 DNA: TGTGCCAGCGACAGACAGGGATCGAACACTGAAGCTTTCTTT

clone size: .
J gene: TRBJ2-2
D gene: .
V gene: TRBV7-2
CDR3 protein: CASSLSSFATGELFF
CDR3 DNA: TGTGCCAGCAGCTTAAGTAGTTTTGCGACCGGGGAGCTGTTTTTT

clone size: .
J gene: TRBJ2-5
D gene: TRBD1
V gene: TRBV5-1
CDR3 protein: CASSLATGGRETQYF
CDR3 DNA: TGCGCCAGCAGCTTGGCGACAGGGGGCCGAGAGACCCAGTACTTC

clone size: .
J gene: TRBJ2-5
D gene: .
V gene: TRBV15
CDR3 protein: CATSRPTKQETQYF
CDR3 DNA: TGTGCCACCAGCAGACCGACTAAGCAAGAGACCCAGTACTTC

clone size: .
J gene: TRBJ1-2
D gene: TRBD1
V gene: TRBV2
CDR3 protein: CASRKEGQGAEGYTF
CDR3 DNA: TGTGCCAGCAGGAAGGAGGGGCAGGGGGCGGAAGGCTACACCTTC

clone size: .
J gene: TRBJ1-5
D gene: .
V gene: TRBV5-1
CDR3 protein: CASSLNSAANQPQHF
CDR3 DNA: TGCGCCAGCAGCTTGAATTCGGCAGCGAATCAGCCCCAGCATTTT

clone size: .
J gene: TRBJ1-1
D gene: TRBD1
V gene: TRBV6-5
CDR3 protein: CASSYDRATEAFF
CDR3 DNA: TGTGCCAGCAGTTACGACAGGGCGACTGAAGCTTTCTTT

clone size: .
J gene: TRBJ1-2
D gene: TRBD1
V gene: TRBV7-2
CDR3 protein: CASRQDRAPNYGYTF
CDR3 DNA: TGTGCCAGCAGACAGGACAGGGCCCCTAACTATGGCTACACCTTC

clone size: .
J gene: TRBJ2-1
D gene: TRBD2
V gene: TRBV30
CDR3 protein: CAWSFLGLAGGDEQFF
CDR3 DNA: TGTGCCTGGAGCTTCTTGGGACTAGCGGGAGGAGATGAGCAGTTCTTC

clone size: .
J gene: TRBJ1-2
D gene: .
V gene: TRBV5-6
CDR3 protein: CASSLVVGGGYTF
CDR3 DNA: TGTGCCAGCAGCTTGGTTGTAGGGGGTGGCTACACCTTC

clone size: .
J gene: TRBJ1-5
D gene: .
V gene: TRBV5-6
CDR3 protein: CASSSTGTPNQPQHF
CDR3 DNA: TGTGCCAGCAGCTCCACCGGGACACCTAATCAGCCCCAGCATTTT

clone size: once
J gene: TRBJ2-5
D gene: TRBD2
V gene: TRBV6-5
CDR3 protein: CASTDSGAPGETQYF
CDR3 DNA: TGTGCCAGCACCGATAGCGGGGCCCCAGGAGAGACCCAGTACTTC

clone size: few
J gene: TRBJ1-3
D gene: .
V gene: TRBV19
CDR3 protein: CASSWSGQAPTGNTIYF
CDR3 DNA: TGTGCCAGTAGTTGGTCTGGGCAGGCTCCGACTGGAAACACCATATATTTT

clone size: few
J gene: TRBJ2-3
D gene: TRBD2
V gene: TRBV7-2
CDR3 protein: CASSPTSGGAGTDTQYF
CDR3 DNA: TGTGCCAGCAGCCCAACTAGCGGGGGGGCGGGCACAGATACGCAGTATTTT

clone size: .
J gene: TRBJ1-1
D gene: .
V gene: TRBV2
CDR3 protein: CASSELAGEMAEAFF
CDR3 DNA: TGTGCCAGCAGTGAATTGGCAGGGGAAATGGCTGAAGCTTTCTTT

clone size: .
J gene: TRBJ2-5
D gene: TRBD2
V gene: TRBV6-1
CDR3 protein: CASSDISRGTRWQTQYF
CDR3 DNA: TGTGCCAGCAGTGACATAAGTAGAGGGACTAGGTGGCAGACCCAGTACTTC

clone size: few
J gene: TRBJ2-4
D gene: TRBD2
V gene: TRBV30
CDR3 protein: CAWSVPSGQKNIQYF
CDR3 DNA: TGTGCCTGGAGTGTACCTAGCGGGCAAAAAAACATTCAGTACTTC

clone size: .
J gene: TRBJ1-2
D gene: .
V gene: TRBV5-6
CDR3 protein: CASSSYREHTF
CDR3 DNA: TGTGCCAGCAGCTCGTACAGGGAACACACCTTC

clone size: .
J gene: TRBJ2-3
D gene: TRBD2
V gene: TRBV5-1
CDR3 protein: CASSSGLALTDTQYF
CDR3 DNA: TGCGCCAGCAGCTCCGGACTAGCTCTCACAGATACGCAGTATTTT

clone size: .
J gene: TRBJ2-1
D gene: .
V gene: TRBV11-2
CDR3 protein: CASSLDRGSSYNEQFF
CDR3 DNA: TGTGCCAGCAGCTTAGATCGGGGGAGCTCCTACAATGAGCAGTTCTTC

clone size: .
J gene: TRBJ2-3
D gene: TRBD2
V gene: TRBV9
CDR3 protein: CASSVVAGRTDTQYF
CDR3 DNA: TGTGCCAGCAGCGTTGTAGCGGGCCGCACAGATACGCAGTATTTT

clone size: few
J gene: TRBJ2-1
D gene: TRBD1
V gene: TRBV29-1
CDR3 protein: CSVDGPFQGVEQFF
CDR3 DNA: TGCAGCGTTGATGGCCCGTTCCAGGGGGTTGAGCAGTTCTTC

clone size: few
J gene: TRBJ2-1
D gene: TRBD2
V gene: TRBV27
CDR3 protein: CASSRWGGTSGGNSYNEQFF
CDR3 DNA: TGTGCCAGCAGCCGCTGGGGGGGGACTAGCGGGGGAAACTCCTACAATGAGCAGTTCTTC

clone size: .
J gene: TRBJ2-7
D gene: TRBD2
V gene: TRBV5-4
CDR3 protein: CASSSIGLADYEQYF
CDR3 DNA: TGTGCCAGCAGCTCCATAGGGCTAGCGGATTACGAGCAGTACTTC

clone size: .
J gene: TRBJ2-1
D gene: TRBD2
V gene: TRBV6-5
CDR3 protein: CASTASGRISEQFF
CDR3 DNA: TGTGCCAGCACGGCTAGCGGGAGGATCAGTGAGCAGTTCTTC

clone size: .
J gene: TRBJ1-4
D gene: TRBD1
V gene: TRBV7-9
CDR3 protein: CASSPGTGGTRGEKLFF
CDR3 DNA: TGTGCCAGCAGTCCCGGGACAGGGGGAACAAGGGGTGAAAAACTGTTTTTT

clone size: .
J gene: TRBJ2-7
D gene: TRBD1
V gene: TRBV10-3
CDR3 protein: CAISESRDRDEQYF
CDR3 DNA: TGTGCCATCAGTGAGTCGAGAGACAGGGACGAGCAGTACTTC

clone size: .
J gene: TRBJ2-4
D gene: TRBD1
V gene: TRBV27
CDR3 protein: CASSPLRGTGGQNIQYF
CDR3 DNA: TGTGCCAGCAGCCCTCTAAGGGGGACAGGGGGACAAAACATTCAGTACTTC

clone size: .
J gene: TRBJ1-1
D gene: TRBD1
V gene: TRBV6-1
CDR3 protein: CASSEWGQGDEAFF
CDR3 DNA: TGTGCCAGCAGTGAATGGGGACAGGGGGATGAAGCTTTCTTT

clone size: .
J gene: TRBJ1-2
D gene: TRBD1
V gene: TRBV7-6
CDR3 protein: CASSPRQGGVYGYTF
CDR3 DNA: TGTGCCAGCAGCCCCAGACAGGGTGGGGTCTATGGCTACACCTTC

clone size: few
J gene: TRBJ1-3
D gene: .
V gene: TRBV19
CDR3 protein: CASSPRENTIYF
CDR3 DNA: TGTGCCAGTAGTCCACGGGAAAACACCATATATTTT

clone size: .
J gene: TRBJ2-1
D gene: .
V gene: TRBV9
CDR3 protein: CASSVDSGTYNEQFF
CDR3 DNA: TGTGCCAGCAGCGTAGATAGCGGAACCTACAATGAGCAGTTCTTC

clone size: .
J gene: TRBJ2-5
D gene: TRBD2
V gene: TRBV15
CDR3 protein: CATSRGLAETQYF
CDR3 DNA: TGTGCCACCAGCAGAGGACTAGCGGAGACCCAGTACTTC

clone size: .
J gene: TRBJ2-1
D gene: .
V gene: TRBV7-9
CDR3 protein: CASREDGVEQFF
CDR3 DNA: TGTGCCAGCAGGGAGGACGGGGTGGAGCAGTTCTTC

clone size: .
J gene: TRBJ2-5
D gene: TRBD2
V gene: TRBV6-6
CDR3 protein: CASGGTGGEETQYF
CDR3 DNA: TGTGCCAGCGGGGGAACGGGGGGGGAGGAGACCCAGTACTTC

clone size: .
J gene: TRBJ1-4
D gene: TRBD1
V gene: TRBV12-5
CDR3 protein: CASVEGQGAPANEKLFF
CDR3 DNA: TGTGCTAGTGTTGAAGGACAGGGGGCGCCGGCTAATGAAAAACTGTTTTTT

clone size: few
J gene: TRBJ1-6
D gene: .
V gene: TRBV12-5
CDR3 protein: CASGLGQKWDSPLHF
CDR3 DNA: TGTGCTAGTGGTTTGGGACAGAAATGGGATTCACCCCTCCACTTT

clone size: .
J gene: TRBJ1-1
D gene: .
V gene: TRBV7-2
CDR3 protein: CASSRPVRNTEAFF
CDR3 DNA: TGTGCCAGCAGCCGCCCCGTGAGGAACACTGAAGCTTTCTTT

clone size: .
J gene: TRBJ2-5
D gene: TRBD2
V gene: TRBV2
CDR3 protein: CASSEWGAGGQETQYF
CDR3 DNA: TGTGCCAGCAGTGAATGGGGAGCGGGAGGGCAGGAGACCCAGTACTTC

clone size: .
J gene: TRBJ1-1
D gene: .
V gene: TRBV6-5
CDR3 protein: CASSYAAPNTEAFF
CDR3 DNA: TGTGCCAGCAGTTACGCGGCGCCTAACACTGAAGCTTTCTTT

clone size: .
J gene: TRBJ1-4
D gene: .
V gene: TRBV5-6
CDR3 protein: CASSFPSGKLFF
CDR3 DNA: TGTGCCAGCAGCTTTCCCTCCGGAAAACTGTTTTTT

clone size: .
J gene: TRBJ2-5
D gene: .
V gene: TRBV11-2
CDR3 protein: CASSLQETQYF
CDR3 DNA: TGTGCCAGCAGCCTTCAAGAGACCCAGTACTTC

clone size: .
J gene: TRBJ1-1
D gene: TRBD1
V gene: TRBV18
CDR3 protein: CASSLKTTGLGTEAFF
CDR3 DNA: TGTGCCAGCTCACTCAAAACGACAGGGCTGGGCACTGAAGCTTTCTTT

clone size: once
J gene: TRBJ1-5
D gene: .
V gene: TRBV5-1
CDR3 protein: CASSPGDRSNQPQHF
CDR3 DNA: TGCGCCAGCAGCCCGGGGGATAGAAGCAATCAGCCCCAGCATTTT

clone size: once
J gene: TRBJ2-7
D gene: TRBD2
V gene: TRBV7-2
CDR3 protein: CASSPGGLAGYEQYF
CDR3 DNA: TGTGCCAGCAGCCCAGGAGGGCTAGCGGGATACGAGCAGTACTTC

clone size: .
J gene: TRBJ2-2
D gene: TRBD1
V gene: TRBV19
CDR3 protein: CATIDRANTGELFF
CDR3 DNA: TGTGCCACTATAGACAGGGCGAACACCGGGGAGCTGTTTTTT

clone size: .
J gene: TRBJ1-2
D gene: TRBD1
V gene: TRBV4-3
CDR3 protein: CASSQILSGQGGVGYTF
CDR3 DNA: TGCGCCAGCAGCCAGATACTATCGGGACAGGGGGGAGTAGGCTACACCTTC

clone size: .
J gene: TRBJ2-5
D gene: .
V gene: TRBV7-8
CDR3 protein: CASRLSDTTGETQYF
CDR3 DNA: TGTGCCAGCAGACTCTCCGACACCACGGGGGAGACCCAGTACTTC

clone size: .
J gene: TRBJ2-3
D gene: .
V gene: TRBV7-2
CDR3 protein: CASSQDRRGATDTQYF
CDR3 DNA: TGTGCCAGCAGCCAGGACAGGCGGGGGGCCACAGATACGCAGTATTTT

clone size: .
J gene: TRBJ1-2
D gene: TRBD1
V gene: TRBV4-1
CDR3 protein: CASSQSQGAKKYGYTF
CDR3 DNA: TGCGCCAGCAGCCAATCTCAGGGGGCTAAGAAGTATGGCTACACCTTC

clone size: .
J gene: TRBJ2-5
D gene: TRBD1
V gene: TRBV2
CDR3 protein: CASSGQGLSGETQYF
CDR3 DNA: TGTGCCAGCAGTGGACAGGGGCTCAGCGGGGAGACCCAGTACTTC

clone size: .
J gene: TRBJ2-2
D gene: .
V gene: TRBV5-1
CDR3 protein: CASSLGSRLNTGELFF
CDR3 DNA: TGCGCCAGCAGCTTGGGGAGCAGACTGAACACCGGGGAGCTGTTTTTT